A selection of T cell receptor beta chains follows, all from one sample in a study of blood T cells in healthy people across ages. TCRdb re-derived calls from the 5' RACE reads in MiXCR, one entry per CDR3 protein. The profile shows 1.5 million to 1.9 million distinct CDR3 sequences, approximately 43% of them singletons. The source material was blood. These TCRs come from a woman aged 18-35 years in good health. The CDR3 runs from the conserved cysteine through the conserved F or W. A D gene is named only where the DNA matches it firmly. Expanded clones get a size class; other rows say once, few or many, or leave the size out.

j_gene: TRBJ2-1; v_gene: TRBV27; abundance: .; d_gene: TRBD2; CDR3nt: TGTGCCAGCGCCCAGCGGGAGTTAAATGAGCAGTTCTTC; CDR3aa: CASAQRELNEQFF
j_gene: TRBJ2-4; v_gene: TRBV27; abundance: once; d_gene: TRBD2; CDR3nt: TGTGCCAGCGGGGCTAGCGGGAGGAACATTCAGTACTTC; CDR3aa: CASGASGRNIQYF
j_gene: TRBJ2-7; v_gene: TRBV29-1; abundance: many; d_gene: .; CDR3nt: TGCAGCGTTGAAAAGGGGTACGAGCAGTACTTC; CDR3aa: CSVEKGYEQYF
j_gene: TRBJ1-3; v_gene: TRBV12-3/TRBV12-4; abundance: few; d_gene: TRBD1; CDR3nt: TGTGCCAGCAGTTCCCGGACAGGTTGGGCAAACACCATATATTTT; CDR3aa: CASSSRTGWANTIYF
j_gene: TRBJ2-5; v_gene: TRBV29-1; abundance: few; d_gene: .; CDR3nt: TGCAGCGTTGACACCGGACGACGGGAGACCCAGTACTTC; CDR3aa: CSVDTGRRETQYF
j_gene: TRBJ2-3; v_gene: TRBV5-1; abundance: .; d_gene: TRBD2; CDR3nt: TGCGCCAGCAGCTTGGTGAGCGGGGGGCGCACAGATACGCAGTATTTT; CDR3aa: CASSLVSGGRTDTQYF
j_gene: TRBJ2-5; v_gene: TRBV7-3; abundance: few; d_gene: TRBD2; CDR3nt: TGTGCCAGCAGCTTATTGGGACTAGCGGGAGAGACCCAGTACTTC; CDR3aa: CASSLLGLAGETQYF
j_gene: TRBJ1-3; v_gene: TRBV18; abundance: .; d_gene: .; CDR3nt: TGTGCCAGCTCACCACCTGACAGCTCCTTCGGAAACACCATATATTTT; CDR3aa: CASSPPDSSFGNTIYF
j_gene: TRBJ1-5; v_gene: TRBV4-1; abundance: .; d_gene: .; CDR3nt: TGCGCCAGCAGCCAACTGCTCTCCCATAGGGGCAATCAGCCCCAGCATTTT; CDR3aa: CASSQLLSHRGNQPQHF
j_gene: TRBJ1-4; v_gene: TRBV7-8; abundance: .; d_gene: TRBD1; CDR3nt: TGTGCCAGCAGCTTCGACAGGGGAGGTGAAAAACTGTTTTTT; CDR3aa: CASSFDRGGEKLFF
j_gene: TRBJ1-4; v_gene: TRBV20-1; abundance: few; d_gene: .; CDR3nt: TGCAGTGCTAGAGAGTCAGGGGAGGAGGAAAAACTGTTTTTT; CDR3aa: CSARESGEEEKLFF
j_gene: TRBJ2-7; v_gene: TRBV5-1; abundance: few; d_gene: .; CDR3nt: TGCGCCAGCAGCTTTAAGGAATACTCCTACGAGCAGTACTTC; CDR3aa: CASSFKEYSYEQYF
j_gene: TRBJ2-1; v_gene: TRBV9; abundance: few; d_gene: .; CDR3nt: TGTGCCAGCAGCTTCGGCCCAGCCTACAATGAGCAGTTCTTC; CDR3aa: CASSFGPAYNEQFF
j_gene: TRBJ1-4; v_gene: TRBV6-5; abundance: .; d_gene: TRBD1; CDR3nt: TGTGCCAGCAGCCCATGGGACAGACCCAATGAAAAACTGTTTTTT; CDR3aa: CASSPWDRPNEKLFF
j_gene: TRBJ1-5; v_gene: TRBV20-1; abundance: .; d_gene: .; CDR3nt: TGCAGTGCTATCTGGACCGGGATTACAGGCAATCAGCCCCAGCATTTT; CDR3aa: CSAIWTGITGNQPQHF
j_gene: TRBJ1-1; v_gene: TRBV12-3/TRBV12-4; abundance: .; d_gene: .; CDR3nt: TGTGCCAGCAGTTTTTCGACGGCGAACACTGAAGCTTTCTTT; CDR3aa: CASSFSTANTEAFF
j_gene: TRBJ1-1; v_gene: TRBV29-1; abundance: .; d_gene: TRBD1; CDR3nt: TGCAGCGTTGTCCACAGGGGGCAAGGTGAAGCTTTCTTT; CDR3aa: CSVVHRGQGEAFF
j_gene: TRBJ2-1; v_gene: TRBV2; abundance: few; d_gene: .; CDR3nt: TGTGCCAGCACAAAAGAATCCGGTTACAATGAGCAGTTCTTC; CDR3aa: CASTKESGYNEQFF
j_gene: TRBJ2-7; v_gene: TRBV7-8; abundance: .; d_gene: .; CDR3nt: TGTGCCAGCAGCGCGGTTACGGGGATCGAGCAGTACTTC; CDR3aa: CASSAVTGIEQYF
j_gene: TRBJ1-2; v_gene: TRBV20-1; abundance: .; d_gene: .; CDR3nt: TGCAGTGCCCCGGTGGCCAGGGATTTCTATGGCTACACCTTC; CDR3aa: CSAPVARDFYGYTF
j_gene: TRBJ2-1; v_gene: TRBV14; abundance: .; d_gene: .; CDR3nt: TGTGCCAGCAGCCGGCCAGCGGTCAGCTCCTACAATGAGCAGTTCTTC; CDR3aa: CASSRPAVSSYNEQFF
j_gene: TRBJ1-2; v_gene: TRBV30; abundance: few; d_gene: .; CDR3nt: TGTGCCTGGAGTGAGAATGAGAATTCTGGCTACACCTTC; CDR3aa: CAWSENENSGYTF
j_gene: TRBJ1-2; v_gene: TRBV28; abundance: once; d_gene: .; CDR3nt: TGTGCCAGCGCCCCGGGCCAGGGGTATGGCTACACCTTC; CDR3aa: CASAPGQGYGYTF
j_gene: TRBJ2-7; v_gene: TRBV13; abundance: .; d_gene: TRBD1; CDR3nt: TGTGCCAGCAGCTCCGTCGGGACAGTCAATGAGCAGTACTTC; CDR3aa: CASSSVGTVNEQYF
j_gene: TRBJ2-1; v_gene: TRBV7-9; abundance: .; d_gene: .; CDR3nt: TGTGCCAGCAGCGAGGACACGTTATACAATGAGCAGTTCTTC; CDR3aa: CASSEDTLYNEQFF
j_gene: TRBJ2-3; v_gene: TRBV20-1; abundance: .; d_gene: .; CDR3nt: TGCTGTGCCCGGGGGTTAGGGAACACAGATACGCAGTATTTT; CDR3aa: CCARGLGNTDTQYF
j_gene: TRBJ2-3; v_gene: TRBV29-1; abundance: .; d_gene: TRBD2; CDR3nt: TGCAGCGTCCTGGGACTAGCGGGAGGCACAGATACGCAGTATTTT; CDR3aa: CSVLGLAGGTDTQYF
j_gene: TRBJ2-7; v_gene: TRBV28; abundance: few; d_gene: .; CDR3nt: TGTGCCAGCAGCCTCCTATGGGCTCTTAGGGGCCAAACGGGCTACTCCTACGAGCAGTACTTC; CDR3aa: CASSLLWALRGQTGYSYEQYF
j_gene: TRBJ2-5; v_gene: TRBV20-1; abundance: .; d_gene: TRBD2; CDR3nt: TGCAGTGCTAAGGGGGCTAGCGGGAACCAAGAGACCCAGTACTTC; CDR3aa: CSAKGASGNQETQYF
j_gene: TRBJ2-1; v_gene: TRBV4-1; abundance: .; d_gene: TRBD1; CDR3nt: TGCGCCAGCAGCCAAGGAGCGAGACAGGGGTTTGGTGAGCAGTTCTTC; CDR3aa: CASSQGARQGFGEQFF
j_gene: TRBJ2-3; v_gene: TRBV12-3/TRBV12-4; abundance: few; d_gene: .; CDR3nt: TGTGCCAGCTCCCTAGACGGGCCCACAGATACGCAGTATTTT; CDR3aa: CASSLDGPTDTQYF
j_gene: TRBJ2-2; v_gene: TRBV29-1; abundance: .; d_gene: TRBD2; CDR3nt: TGCAGCGTTACTAGCGGGACCGGGGAGCTGTTTTTT; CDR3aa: CSVTSGTGELFF
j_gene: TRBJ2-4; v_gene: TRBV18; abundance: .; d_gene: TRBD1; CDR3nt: TGTGCCAGCTCACCACCGACAGGGAGAAAGGAGTACTTC; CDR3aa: CASSPPTGRKEYF
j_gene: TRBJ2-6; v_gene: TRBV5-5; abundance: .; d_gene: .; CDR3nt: TGTGCCAGCAGCTTGGGCCCAGGGCCTTACTCTGGGGCCAACGTCCTGACTTTC; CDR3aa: CASSLGPGPYSGANVLTF
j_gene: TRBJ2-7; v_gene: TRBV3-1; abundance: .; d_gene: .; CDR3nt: TGTGCCAGCAGCCAAGAGATCGGAGGAACAGAGCAGTACTTC; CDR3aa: CASSQEIGGTEQYF
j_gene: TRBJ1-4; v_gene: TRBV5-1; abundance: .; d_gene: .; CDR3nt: TGCGCCAGCAGCTTGGGGGACATGTCAACCTACATCTTTCCAACTAATGAAAAACTGTTTTTT; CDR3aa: CASSLGDMSTYIFPTNEKLFF
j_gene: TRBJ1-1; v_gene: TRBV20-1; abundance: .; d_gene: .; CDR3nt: TGCAGTGCTAGAGATGCAGGAGGCACTGAAGCTTTCTTT; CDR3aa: CSARDAGGTEAFF
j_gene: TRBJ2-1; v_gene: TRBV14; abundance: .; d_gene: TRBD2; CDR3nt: TGTGCCAGCAGCCAGATAGCGGGAGGAAGGAATGAGCAGTTCTTC; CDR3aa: CASSQIAGGRNEQFF
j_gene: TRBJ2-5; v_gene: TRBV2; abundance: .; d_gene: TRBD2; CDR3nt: TGTGCCAGTAACGGGCTAGCGGGTGAGACCCAGTACTTC; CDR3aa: CASNGLAGETQYF
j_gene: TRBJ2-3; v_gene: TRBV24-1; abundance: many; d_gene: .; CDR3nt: TGTGCCACCAGTGACCCCTTGGGGCCTAGCACAGATACGCAGTATTTT; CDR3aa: CATSDPLGPSTDTQYF
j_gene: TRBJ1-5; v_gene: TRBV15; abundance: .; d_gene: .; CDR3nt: TGTGCCACCACCCAACTACTCAATCAGCCCCAGCATTTT; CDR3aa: CATTQLLNQPQHF
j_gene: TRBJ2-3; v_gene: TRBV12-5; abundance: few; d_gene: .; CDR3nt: TGTGCTAGTGGTTTGGCTCGGGCCACAGAAATCGGGACAGATACGCAGTATTTT; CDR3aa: CASGLARATEIGTDTQYF
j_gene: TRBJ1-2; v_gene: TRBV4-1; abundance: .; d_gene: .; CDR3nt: TGCGCCAGCAGCCAAGTTGCGACCGGATTACACTATGGCTACACCTTC; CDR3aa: CASSQVATGLHYGYTF
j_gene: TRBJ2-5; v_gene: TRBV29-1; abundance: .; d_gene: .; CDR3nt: TGCAGCGTCCAAACCGACCCAGACCAAGAGACCCAGTACTTC; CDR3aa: CSVQTDPDQETQYF
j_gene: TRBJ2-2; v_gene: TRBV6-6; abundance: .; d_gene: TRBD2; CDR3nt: TGTGCCAGCAAGGGTAGCGGGAGTTCAGGGACCGGGGAGCTGTTTTTT; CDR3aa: CASKGSGSSGTGELFF
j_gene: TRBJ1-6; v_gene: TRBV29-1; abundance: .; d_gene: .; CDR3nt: TGCAGCGCGAGAAGGGGGGATCTCTCTTCACCCCTCCACTTT; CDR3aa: CSARRGDLSSPLHF
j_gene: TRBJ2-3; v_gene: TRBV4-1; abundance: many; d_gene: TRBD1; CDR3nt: TGCGCCAGCAGCCCTGGACAGGGGATGAAGACAGATACGCAGTATTTT; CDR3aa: CASSPGQGMKTDTQYF
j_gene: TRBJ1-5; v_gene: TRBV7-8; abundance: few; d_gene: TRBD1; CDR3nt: TGTGCCAGCAGCGAGGGGACAGCACGCAATCAGCCCCAGCATTTT; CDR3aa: CASSEGTARNQPQHF
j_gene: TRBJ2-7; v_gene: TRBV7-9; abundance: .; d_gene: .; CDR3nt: TGTGCCAGCGGAGCTGTGCAGACCTACGAGCAGTACTTC; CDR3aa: CASGAVQTYEQYF
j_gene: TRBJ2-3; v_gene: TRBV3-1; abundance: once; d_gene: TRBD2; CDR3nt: TGTGCCAGCAGCCAAGTCGGCGGGAGAAGCACAGATACGCAGTATTTT; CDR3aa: CASSQVGGRSTDTQYF
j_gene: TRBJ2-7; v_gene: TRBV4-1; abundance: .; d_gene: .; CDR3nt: TGCGCCAGCAGCCAAGAGGACGACTACGAGCAGTACTTC; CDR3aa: CASSQEDDYEQYF
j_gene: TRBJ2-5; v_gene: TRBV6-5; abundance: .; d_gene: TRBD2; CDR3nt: TGTGCCAGCAGATTACTAGCGGGGGGGCTTGAGACCCAGTACTTC; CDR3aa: CASRLLAGGLETQYF
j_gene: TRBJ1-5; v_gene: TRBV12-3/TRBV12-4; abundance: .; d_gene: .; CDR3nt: TGTGCCAGCAGTCCTTTCAGACGCCAGCCCCAGCATTTT; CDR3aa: CASSPFRRQPQHF
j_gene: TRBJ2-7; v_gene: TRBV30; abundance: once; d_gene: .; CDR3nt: TGTGCCTGGAAGGGTATTAGCGCTAGCTCCTACAATGAGCAGTACTTC; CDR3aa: CAWKGISASSYNEQYF